The 15 T cell receptor beta chains given below trace back to one sample, sequenced in a study of CD8 T cells in ankylosing spondylitis. TCRdb processed the 5' RACE reads anew with MiXCR; each CDR3 protein has one entry. Among 200,000 to 300,000 distinct CDR3 sequences listed, roughly a tenth were seen once. Source material: blood, either unsorted or a sorted T cell fraction (not recorded which). The receptors stem from a male donor with ankylosing spondylitis or in good health (not recorded which).

The chain's CDR3 is CASSLAPSGPPGDIQYF. CDR3 bases: TGCGCCAGCAGCTTGGCCCCGAGTGGACCCCCAGGTGACATTCAGTACTTC. The chain is built from TRBV5-1 and TRBJ2-4; no firm D call. Trimming took 0 bases from V and 8 from J, leaving 21 bases between them. The CDR3 totals 17 residues. The germline gives CDR1 SGHRS, CDR2 YFSETQ.

The table lists this clonotype with many counts. The chain joins TRBV20-1 to TRBJ1-1; a possible D gene is TRBD1 (5 bases). Trimming cost V 6 bases and J 1 base, with 18 bases left between them. This CDR3 has 15 amino acids. Germline values: CDR1 DFQATT, CDR2 SNEGSKA (reference sequence). The CDR3 sequence is CSANGRGDSNTEAFF. For the CDR3, the DNA is TGCAGTGCAAACGGACGGGGGGATTCGAACACTGAAGCTTTCTTT.

This clonotype was detected many times. V and J are TRBV5-6 and TRBJ2-3; 11 bases fit TRBD2. Unmatched junction bases numbered 3, after V lost 0 bases and J lost 0 bases. CDR1 is SGHDT and CDR2 is YYEEEE in the germline V gene. The CDR3 spans 17 residues. This CDR3 is CASSLARLAGSTDTQYF. DNA for the CDR3: TGTGCCAGCAGCTTGGCGAGACTAGCGGGGAGCACAGATACGCAGTATTTT. Complete variable domain (other parts from reference TRBV5-6 and TRBJ2-3): DAGVTQSPTHLIKTRGQQVTLRCSPKSGHDTVSWYQQALGQGPQFIFQYYEEEERQRGNFPDRFSGHQFPNYSSELNVNALLLGDSALYLCASSLARLAGSTDTQYFGPGTRLTVL.

This clonotype was observed many times. The J gene is TRBJ2-3, the V gene TRBV15, with TRBD2 matching over 7 bases. This CDR3 is 18 amino acids long. The germline CDR1 and CDR2 sequences are LNHNV and YYDKDF (reference sequence). The trim removed 1 base at V and 3 bases at J, leaving 13 bases unmatched. The CDR3 sequence: CATSRADLAVEGTDTQYF. CDR3 DNA: TGTGCCACCAGCAGAGCAGACCTAGCGGTGGAGGGAACAGATACGCAGTATTTT.

This clonotype was found many times. The chain couples TRBV5-1 to TRBJ2-5; TRBD1 is a possible D gene (6 bases). The V gene lost 1 base and the J gene lost 2 bases, with 12 bases spanning the gap. The CDR3 loop spans 15 amino acids. Germline V gene sequence: CDR1 SGHRS, CDR2 YFSETQ. In nucleotides, the CDR3 is TGCGCCAGCAGCTTGACGGGACAACGTCAAGAGACCCAGTACTTC. Residues: CASSLTGQRQETQYF.

The chain couples TRBV7-9 to TRBJ2-5; D remains unclear. V lost 5 bases and J lost 3, with 16 bases in between. Germline V lookup: CDR1 SEHNR, CDR2 FQNEAQ (reference sequence). This CDR3 contains 15 residues. The CDR3 spells CASSQLYVEKETQYF. The CDR3, as DNA: TGTGCCAGCAGCCAACTCTACGTAGAAAAAGAGACCCAGTACTTC.

The rearrangement joins TRBV5-1 to TRBJ1-4; D is uncertain. V was clipped by 0 bases and J by 2 bases, with 11 bases between them. This CDR3 contains 16 residues. From germline, CDR1 is SGHRS and CDR2 YFSETQ. The CDR3 reads CASSLEPIGTNEKLFF. The CDR3 region has the DNA TGCGCCAGCAGCTTGGAACCCATCGGGACTAATGAAAAACTGTTTTTT.

This clonotype was counted many times. V usage is TRBV12-3 or TRBV12-4 and J usage is TRBJ1-6; D not resolved. V lost 5 bases to trimming and J lost 0 bases, with 8 bases between them. This CDR3 is 15 amino acids long. Written as DNA, the CDR3 is TGTGCCAGCAGTCGCCTGGGCTCCTATAATTCACCCCTCCACTTT. It specifies CASSRLGSYNSPLHF.

The V call is TRBV3-1, the J call TRBJ2-4; 11 bases are shared with TRBD2. The V segment lost 1 base and the J segment 8 bases; nucleotides outside the gene matches: 13. Germline CDR1 is LGHDT and CDR2 is YNNKEL (reference sequence). The CDR3 is 18 amino acids. The CDR3 spells CASSQGRTALAGEDIQYF. The CDR3 nucleotides read TGTGCCAGCAGCCAAGGAAGAACGGCACTAGCGGGAGAAGACATTCAGTACTTC.

This chain connects TRBV4-1 to TRBJ2-7, with TRBD1 matching over 8 bases. V lost 1 base and J lost 0; bases outside the gene matches: 2. Germline V gene lookup returns CDR1 MGHRA and CDR2 YSYEKL. The CDR3 runs to 15 residues. CDR3 amino acids: CASSQVTGGSYEQYF. DNA for the CDR3: TGCGCCAGCAGCCAAGTTACAGGGGGCTCCTACGAGCAGTACTTC.

This clonotype was detected many times. V is TRBV20-1 and J is TRBJ1-5; D remains ambiguous. Per germline, CDR1 DFQATT and CDR2 SNEGSKA (reference sequence). The length of the CDR3 is 12 residues. The ends were cut back, 3 bases at V and 6 bases at J, with 9 bases in the middle. The CDR3 bases are TGCAGTGCTAGCCCCCTTAGTCAGCCCCAGCATTTT. This codes for CSASPLSQPQHF.

In this sample, this clonotype turned up many times. The V call is TRBV20-1, the J call TRBJ2-3; 7 positions agree with TRBD2. V was clipped by 6 bases and J by 4 bases; unmatched bases: 19. Germline V gives CDR1 DFQATT, CDR2 SNEGSKA (reference sequence). CDR3 length equals 17 residues. The CDR3 spells CSAIILKTSYSPDTQYF. For the CDR3, the DNA is TGCAGTGCAATTATACTAAAGACTAGCTACAGCCCAGATACGCAGTATTTT.

The chain carries TRBV13 and TRBJ1-2; 9 bases fit TRBD1. This CDR3 is built from 15 residues. Germline V CDR1 and CDR2: PRHDT, FYEKMQ (reference sequence). Trimming cost V 5 bases and J 7 bases; bases outside gene matches: 11. The CDR3 is CASSGRGQGVSGYTF. The CDR3 DNA reads TGTGCCAGCAGCGGTCGGGGACAGGGTGTGTCTGGCTACACCTTC.

This clonotype was found many times. The chain combines TRBV11-2 with TRBJ2-7; 7 bases align to TRBD1. The CDR3 consists of 14 residues. Trimming took 2 bases from V and 2 from J; bases not matched to a gene: 3. Germline loops: CDR1 SGHAT, CDR2 FQNNGV. The CDR3 DNA reads TGTGCCAGCAGCTTATCACAGGGGACCTACGAGCAGTACTTC. As protein: CASSLSQGTYEQYF.

This clonotype was found a few times. This chain connects TRBV12-3 or TRBV12-4 to TRBJ1-1; 8 nucleotides agree with TRBD1. The CDR3 runs to 15 residues. The V segment lost 5 bases and the J segment 5 bases; nucleotides outside the gene matches: 10. The CDR3 bases are TGTGCCAGCAGTCCGACACAGGGGGTGGGTACTGAAGCTTTCTTT. Encoded protein: CASSPTQGVGTEAFF.